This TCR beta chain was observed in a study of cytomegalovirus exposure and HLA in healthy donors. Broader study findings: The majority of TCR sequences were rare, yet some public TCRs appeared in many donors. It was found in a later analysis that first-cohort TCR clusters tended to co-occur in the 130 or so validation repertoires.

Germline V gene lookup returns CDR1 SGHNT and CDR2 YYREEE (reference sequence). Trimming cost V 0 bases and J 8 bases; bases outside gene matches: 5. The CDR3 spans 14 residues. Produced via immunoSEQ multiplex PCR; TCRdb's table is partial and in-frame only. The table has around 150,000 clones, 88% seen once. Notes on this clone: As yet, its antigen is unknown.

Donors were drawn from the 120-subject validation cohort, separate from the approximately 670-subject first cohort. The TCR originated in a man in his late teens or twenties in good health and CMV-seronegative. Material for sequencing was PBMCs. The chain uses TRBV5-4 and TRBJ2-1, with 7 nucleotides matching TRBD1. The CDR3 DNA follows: TGTGCCAGCAGCTTGGAGGGGGCGGTCGATGAGCAGTTCTTC. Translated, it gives CASSLEGAVDEQFF.